These 15 T cell receptor beta chains originate from one sample sequenced in a study of blood T cells in healthy people across ages. The second PCR ran about 7 to 12 cycles with a sample-barcoded 5' primer and J-beta primers. TCRdb reprocessed the 5' RACE reads with MiXCR, giving one entry per CDR3 protein. The data contain about 1.6 million distinct CDR3 sequences, about 31% of them seen just once; the ten biggest clones take up over 9%. Sequenced input: blood. These receptors were obtained from a woman aged 30 to 39 in good health.

The chain carries TRBV3-1 and TRBJ2-5; no firm D call. V lost 0 bases, J lost 2 bases, and 13 bases lay in between. The CDR3 has 16 amino acids. Germline CDR1 and CDR2: LGHDT and YNNKEL (reference sequence). CDR3 residues: CASSQDGEGKQETQYF. CDR3 bases: TGTGCCAGCAGCCAAGATGGGGAAGGGAAACAAGAGACCCAGTACTTC.

The J gene is TRBJ1-5, the V gene TRBV7-9, with D unresolved. In germline, CDR1 is SEHNR, CDR2 FQNEAQ (reference sequence). The V and J ends lost 5 bases and 4 bases respectively, with 9 bases between them. This CDR3 has 13 residues. The CDR3 reads CASSADTNQPQHF. CDR3 coding DNA: TGTGCCAGCAGCGCCGACACAAATCAGCCCCAGCATTTT.

The CDR3 nucleotides read TGTGCCAGCAGAAGGGACAGGGGTACGAGTGAAAAACTGTTTTTT. Translated: CASRRDRGTSEKLFF. V gene TRBV6-6 combines with J gene TRBJ1-4, with TRBD1 identical over 10 bases. Looked up from germline, CDR1 is MNHNY and CDR2 is SVGAGI (reference sequence). V was clipped by 6 bases and J by 7 bases; unmatched bases: 8. The CDR3 contains 15 residues.

In its sample, this clonotype was seen a few times. V usage is TRBV7-9 and J usage is TRBJ2-7; D is uncertain. Germline lookup yields CDR1 SEHNR and CDR2 FQNEAQ (reference sequence). V lost 8 bases, J lost 6 bases, and 14 bases lay in between. This CDR3 spans 12 amino acids. Here the CDR3 reads CASFPLGVEQYF. The CDR3 nucleotides are TGTGCCAGCTTCCCCCTTGGGGTCGAGCAGTACTTC.

This clonotype was seen just once. Germline is not matched at one junction end, which may reflect a read error. The chain has TRBV12-3 or TRBV12-4 and TRBJ1-1; D not resolved. The CDR3 is 15 residues long. The CDR3: CASSFPLRWNTGAFF. The CDR3 DNA reads TGTGCCAGCAGTTTCCCTCTCCGGTGGAACACTGGAGCTTTCTTT.

This clonotype has just a few counts. At one end, the junction sequence differs from germline, possibly due to a read error. The chain employs TRBV9 and TRBJ2-1; 12 nucleotides align to TRBD2. The CDR3 totals 15 residues. The germline CDR1 and CDR2 sequences are SGDLS and YYNGEE. The CDR3, as DNA: TGTGCCAGTAGCGTAGCTAGCGGGAGGGTAAATGAGCAGTTCTTC. As protein: CASSVASGRVNEQFF.

This clonotype came up a few times. This sequence joins TRBV7-9 and TRBJ1-2; maybe TRBD1 (6 bases). V was trimmed by 5 bases and J by 0 bases, leaving 19 bases between them. The CDR3 covers 17 residues. CDR1 is SEHNR and CDR2 is FQNEAQ in the germline V gene (reference sequence). CDR3 bases: TGTGCCAGCAGCATACTAGGACCACAGGGAACTAACTATGGCTACACCTTC. Its translation is CASSILGPQGTNYGYTF.

The sample holds a few counts of this clonotype. The chain employs TRBV28 and TRBJ2-5, with D perhaps TRBD1 (6 bases). The CDR3 length is 15 residues. The ends were cut back, 3 bases at V and 5 bases at J, with 16 bases in the middle. The germline gives CDR1 MDHEN, CDR2 SYDVKM. In DNA, the CDR3 is TGTGCCAGCAGTTTCTGGGGGCGAGCCCAGGAGACCCAGTACTTC. Translation gives CASSFWGRAQETQYF. The complete variable domain, with remaining parts taken from reference TRBV28 and TRBJ2-5, reads DVKVTQSSRYLVKRTGEKVFLECVQDMDHENMFWYRQDPGLGLRLIYFSYDVKMKEKGDIPEGYSVSREKKERFSLILESASTNQTSMYLCASSFWGRAQETQYFGPGTRLLVL.

This chain links TRBV20-1 with TRBJ1-5; D call uncertain. Germline V CDR1 and CDR2: DFQATT, SNEGSKA (reference sequence). This CDR3 has 14 amino acids. The V end lost 3 bases, the J end lost 0 bases, and 9 bases lay between the germline ends. The CDR3 bases are TGCAGTGCTAGTCGTGGCTATAGCAATCAGCCCCAGCATTTT. Encoded protein: CSASRGYSNQPQHF.

On this clonotype: It may be a read error: a sequence one base away is much more abundant. The chain has TRBV7-2 and TRBJ2-7, with TRBD2 matching 8 bases. The CDR3 has 14 amino acids. The junction had 1 base not matched to a gene; V was cut back by 3 bases and J by 0 bases. Germline V lookup: CDR1 SGHTA, CDR2 FQGNSA. The CDR3 loop reads CASSFSGTSYEQYF. The CDR3 DNA reads TGTGCCAGCAGCTTTAGCGGGACCTCCTACGAGCAGTACTTC. The whole variable domain, remainder taken from reference TRBV7-2 and TRBJ2-7, is GAGVSQSPSNKVTEKGKDVELRCDPISGHTALYWYRQSLGQGLEFLIYFQGNSAPDKSGLPSDRFSAERTGGSVSTLTIQRTQQEDSAVYLCASSFSGTSYEQYFGPGTRLTVT.

V gene TRBV7-6 combines with J gene TRBJ2-1; a possible D gene is TRBD1 (6 bases). The CDR3 extends over 16 amino acids. V dropped 1 base and J dropped 4 bases, with 14 bases sitting between them. Germline V gene sequence: CDR1 SGHVS, CDR2 FNYEAQ. In nucleotides, the CDR3 is TGTGCCAGCAGCTTAGAGGGGGTTGGAAAGTACAATGAGCAGTTCTTC. Residues: CASSLEGVGKYNEQFF.

This clonotype has just one count. The chain joins TRBV27 to TRBJ1-1; no firm D call. V lost 7 bases and J lost 0, with 12 bases in between. Germline CDR1 is MNHEY and CDR2 is SMNVEV (reference sequence). CDR3 length: 14 amino acids. This CDR3 is CASMNDVMNTEAFF. The CDR3 DNA reads as TGTGCCAGCATGAATGACGTAATGAACACTGAAGCTTTCTTT.

This chain links TRBV7-6 with TRBJ2-7, with D perhaps given as TRBD1 or TRBD2 (5 bases each). Germline CDR1 SGHVS, CDR2 FNYEAQ. Trimming removed 4 bases from V and 4 bases from J, with 11 bases in between. The CDR3 has 13 residues. CDR3 residues: CASSSMGPYEQYF. CDR3 sequence (DNA): TGTGCCAGCAGCTCGATGGGACCTTACGAGCAGTACTTC.

This clonotype was seen at least ten times. The chain combines TRBV20-1 with TRBJ2-3; perhaps D is TRBD1 or TRBD2 (5 bases each). The CDR3 is 13 amino acids. Trimming removed 6 bases at V and 7 bases at J, with 17 bases between. Germline CDR1 reads DFQATT; CDR2 reads SNEGSKA (reference sequence). CDR3 sequence (DNA): TGCAGTGCGTTGAGGGGCCCTCCCTATACGCAGTATTTT. Translated, it gives CSALRGPPYTQYF.

This clonotype was seen many times. V usage is TRBV4-2 and J usage is TRBJ2-3; D call uncertain. Trimming left V 1 base short and J 2 bases short, with 19 bases between. The CDR3 contains 18 residues. The germline V gene has CDR1 LGHNA and CDR2 YNFKEQ. The CDR3 DNA reads as TGTGCCAGCAGCCAAGGACAAGGCACTACCCACCCCACAGATACGCAGTATTTT. Its translation is CASSQGQGTTHPTDTQYF.